These 6 T cell receptor beta chains were all obtained from the same sample, sequenced in a study of T cell responses to AZD1222 COVID-19 vaccine. The protocol was immunoSEQ multiplex PCR, while the TCRdb copy is restricted to in-frame clones and leaves out a portion. Among about 140,000 clones listed, more than 80% were seen once. Here the sequenced sample was peripheral blood, taken on day 0 of AZD1222 vaccination. These receptors originate from an adult in good health.

The chain joins TRBV7-6 to TRBJ2-7; TRBD1 is a possible D gene (6 bases). This CDR3 contains 15 residues. Germline lookup yields CDR1 SGHVS and CDR2 FNYEAQ. V lost 5 bases and J lost 3, with 17 bases in between. CDR3 amino acids: CASSELPGQSYEQYF. The DNA of the CDR3 is TGTGCCAGCAGCGAACTACCGGGACAAAGCTACGAGCAGTACTTC.

The CDR3 loop is CASSLATANTEAFF. Written as DNA, the CDR3 is TGCGCCAGCAGCTTGGCGACGGCAAACACTGAAGCTTTCTTT. The chain links TRBV5-1 to TRBJ1-1; D is ambiguous. Between the trimmed V and J ends, which lost 0 bases and 2 bases, there was a span of 8 bases. The CDR3 runs 14 residues. The germline V gene has CDR1 SGHRS and CDR2 YFSETQ.

The CDR3 DNA reads TGTGCCAGCAGCGCACGGGGGGATACGCAGTATTTT. Protein product: CASSARGDTQYF. The V gene is TRBV6-2 or TRBV6-3, the J gene TRBJ2-3, with D maybe TRBD2 (6 bases). Germline CDR1 is MNHEY and CDR2 is SVGEGT. There are 12 residues in the CDR3. The ends were cut back, 6 bases at V and 6 bases at J, with 10 bases in the middle.

The V gene is TRBV28, the J gene TRBJ2-6, with 12 bases that match TRBD1. V gave up 8 bases and J gave up 2 bases; unmatched junction bases: 7. CDR3 length: 17 amino acids. CDR1 and CDR2 (germline): MDHEN, SYDVKM. The CDR3 nucleotides are TGTGCCAGCTCCCAGGGACAGGGGGCGACTGGGGCCAACGTCCTGACTTTC. This translates into CASSQGQGATGANVLTF.

The CDR3 DNA reads TGCGCCAGCAGCTTGGAGCTGGAGACCCAGTACTTC. Encoded protein: CASSLELETQYF. This chain connects TRBV5-1 to TRBJ2-5; D gene unclear. V dropped 0 bases and J dropped 5 bases, with 5 bases sitting between them. This CDR3 contains 12 residues. The germline gives CDR1 SGHRS, CDR2 YFSETQ.

The J gene is TRBJ2-2, the V gene TRBV28, with 11 positions matching TRBD2. This CDR3 comprises 19 residues. CDR1 MDHEN and CDR2 SYDVKM come from the germline V gene. The ends lost 4 bases at V and 1 base at J; junction bases unmatched: 11. CDR3 DNA: TGTGCCAGCAGTTACTTAGTTGGGGGACTAGCGGAGAACACCGGGGAGCTGTTTTTT. It specifies CASSYLVGGLAENTGELFF.